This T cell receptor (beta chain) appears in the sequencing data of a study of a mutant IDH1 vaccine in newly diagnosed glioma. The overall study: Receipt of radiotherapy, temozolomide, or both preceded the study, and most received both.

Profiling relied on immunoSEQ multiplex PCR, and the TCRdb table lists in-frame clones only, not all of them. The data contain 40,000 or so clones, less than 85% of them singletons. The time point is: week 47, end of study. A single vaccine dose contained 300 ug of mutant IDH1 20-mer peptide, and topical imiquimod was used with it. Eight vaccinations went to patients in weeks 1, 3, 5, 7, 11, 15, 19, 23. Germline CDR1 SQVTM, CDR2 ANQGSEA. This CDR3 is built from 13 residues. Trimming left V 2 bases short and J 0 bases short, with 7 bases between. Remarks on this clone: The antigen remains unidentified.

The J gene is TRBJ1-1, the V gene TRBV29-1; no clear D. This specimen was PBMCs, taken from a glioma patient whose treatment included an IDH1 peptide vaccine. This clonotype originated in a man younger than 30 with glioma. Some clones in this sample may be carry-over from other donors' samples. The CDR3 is CSVESGVNTEAFF. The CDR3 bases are TGCAGCGTTGAATCTGGGGTGAACACTGAAGCTTTCTTT.